These 23 T cell receptor beta chains came from one sample sequenced in a study of cytotoxic CD8 clonotypes in ibrutinib-treated CLL (dated by TCRdb to the early 2020s). The intended sense of this specimen's time point label: about a year on ibrutinib. The method behind the library was the immunoSEQ multiplex PCR assay. The table was pulled from immuneACCESS by TCRdb, which kept in-frame rearrangements only. Such tables lose some clones; where checked, under half of the loss comes from unresolved V genes, and the rest has no known cause. The sample records 58,000 or so clones, approximately 57% of which are singletons. Of the sample, 14% to 15% falls within the top ten clones. Source: PBMCs, taken after 12 months of ibrutinib treatment. The origin of the receptors is a human donor with chronic lymphocytic leukemia.

The rearrangement links TRBV6-6 to TRBJ1-1; D is ambiguous. CDR3 size: 14 residues. Germline assignment: CDR1 MNHNY and CDR2 SVGAGI (reference sequence). V was shortened by 0 bases and J by 6 bases, with 11 bases between the two germline ends. DNA for the CDR3: TGTGCCAGCAGTTACTCTGGCATCAAGGCTGAAGCTTTCTTT. This gives the protein CASSYSGIKAEAFF.

This clone was seen more than once but under ten times. The genes are TRBV7-9 and TRBJ2-1, with TRBD1 as a possible D gene (6 bases). The CDR3 covers 13 residues. The germline CDR1 and CDR2 sequences are SEHNR and FQNEAQ (reference sequence). V dropped 8 bases and J dropped 4 bases, with 12 bases sitting between them. The DNA of the CDR3 is TGTGCCAGCTTGGGGCAGGGGTACAATGAGCAGTTCTTC. As protein: CASLGQGYNEQFF.

This clone was picked up one time. The chain combines TRBV18 with TRBJ1-5; maybe TRBD1 (6 bases). Looked up from germline, CDR1 is KGHSH and CDR2 is LQKENI. This CDR3 region has 14 residues. V lost 5 bases and J lost 3, with 11 bases in between. This chain's CDR3 is CASSRQGYNQPQHF. CDR3 nucleotide sequence: TGTGCCAGCTCAAGGCAGGGGTACAATCAGCCCCAGCATTTT. Looking up the rest from reference TRBV18 and TRBJ1-5 gives the full variable domain: NAGVMQNPRHLVRRRGQEARLRCSPMKGHSHVYWYRQLPEEGLKFMVYLQKENIIDESGMPKERFSAEFPKEGPSILRIQQVVRGDSAAYFCASSRQGYNQPQHFGDGTRLSIL.

The chain uses TRBV30 and TRBJ2-5; 9 bases match TRBD2. The DNA end lines up better with TRBJ2-7; the J call may be wrong. The CDR3 runs 13 residues. Germline CDR1 is GTSNPN and CDR2 is SVGIG (reference sequence). The CDR3 spells CAWSPSGIYEQYF. DNA of the CDR3: TGTGCCTGGAGTCCTAGCGGGATCTACGAGCAGTACTTC.

This clone was found many times. The chain is built from TRBV4-1 and TRBJ2-7; 7 bases fit TRBD2. CDR3 length: 16 amino acids. V lost 4 bases to trimming and J lost 4 bases; unmatched junction nucleotides: 13. Germline CDR1 reads MGHRA; CDR2 reads YSYEKL. In DNA form, the CDR3 reads TGCGCCAGCAGCCCGGAATGGGGTGGGAGGGCTTACGAGCAGTACTTC. Translating gives CASSPEWGGRAYEQYF.

This clone was recorded a few times. The identical CDR3 is also encoded by other nucleotide sequences in the sample. V usage is TRBV15 and J usage is TRBJ2-1; D is uncertain. The CDR3 covers 13 residues. The V end lost 5 bases, the J end lost 4 bases, and 9 bases lay between the germline ends. Germline CDR1 reads LNHNV; CDR2 reads YYDKDF (reference sequence). The CDR3 is CATSARRYNEQFF. As DNA, the CDR3 is TGTGCCACCAGCGCAAGACGGTACAATGAGCAGTTCTTC.

The rearrangement joins TRBV28 to TRBJ2-5; 8 bases fit TRBD1. The CDR3 runs 15 residues. V shed 4 bases, J shed 5 bases, and the junction held 9 bases outside the gene matches. Germline CDR1 and CDR2: MDHEN and SYDVKM. CDR3 nucleotides: TGTGCCAGCAGTTGGGGGACAGGCCGTGGGGAGACCCAGTACTTC. Protein: CASSWGTGRGETQYF.

The chain employs TRBV14 and TRBJ2-3, with D tentatively TRBD1 (6 bases). In germline, CDR1 is SGHDN, CDR2 FVKESK. V was pared by 2 bases and J by 10 bases, with 13 bases between. This CDR3 is 13 amino acids long. CDR3 bases: TGTGCCAGCAGCCAACAGCAGGGGCGGGCGCAGTATTTT. Amino acids: CASSQQQGRAQYF. The full variable domain, in which reference TRBV14 and TRBJ2-3 provide the parts outside the CDR3, is EAGVTQFPSHSVIEKGQTVTLRCDPISGHDNLYWYRRVMGKEIKFLLHFVKESKQDESGMPNNRFLAERTGGTYSTLKVQPAELEDSGVYFCASSQQQGRAQYFGPGTRLTVL.

This clone appeared many times. The chain couples TRBV5-1 to TRBJ2-7, with TRBD2 identical over 10 bases. Per the germline V gene, CDR1 is SGHRS and CDR2 is YFSETQ. CDR3 length equals 15 residues. V shed 4 bases, J shed 1 base, and the junction held 5 bases outside the gene matches. CDR3 residues: CASSSLAGDSYEQYF. CDR3 nucleotide sequence: TGCGCCAGCAGCAGTCTAGCGGGGGATTCCTACGAGCAGTACTTC.

The rearrangement uses TRBV10-3 and TRBJ2-7; tentatively, D is TRBD1 (5 bases). The CDR3 contains 14 residues. Trimming cost V 6 bases and J 4 bases, with 16 bases left between them. CDR1 is ENHRY, CDR2 SYGVKD, per germline. CDR3 sequence reads: CAIRQEEGVYEQYF. Written as DNA, the CDR3 is TGTGCCATCAGGCAAGAGGAAGGGGTTTACGAGCAGTACTTC.

The J gene is TRBJ1-2, the V gene TRBV29-1, with no clear D. The germline V gene has CDR1 SQVTM and CDR2 ANQGSEA. V dropped 1 base and J dropped 7 bases, with 7 bases sitting between them. The CDR3 extends over 11 amino acids. In nucleotides, the CDR3 is TGCAGCGTTGAAGGTTTAACTGGCTACACCTTC. This encodes CSVEGLTGYTF.

The chain couples TRBV6-5 to TRBJ1-2, with TRBD1 matching over 7 bases. V was clipped by 5 bases and J by 2 bases; unmatched bases: 5. This CDR3 has 14 residues. CDR1 and CDR2 from the germline V gene are MNHEY and SVGAGI. CDR3 protein: CASSRDSVNYGYTF. CDR3 sequence (DNA): TGTGCCAGCAGTCGGGACAGCGTAAACTATGGCTACACCTTC.

The chain joins TRBV2 to TRBJ1-2, with TRBD1 as a possible D gene (5 bases). CDR3 length: 15 amino acids. V lost 4 bases, J lost 0 bases, and 12 bases lay in between. CDR1 and CDR2 from the germline V gene are SNHLY and FYNNEI. The CDR3 DNA follows: TGTGCCAGCAGTGGACGAGGGGCTACTAACTATGGCTACACCTTC. Its translation is CASSGRGATNYGYTF.

This clone was detected ten times or more. This CDR3 reads CASSGSGGTEAFF. CDR3 coding DNA: TGCGCCAGCAGCGGGTCAGGGGGCACTGAAGCTTTCTTT. V is TRBV5-1 and J is TRBJ1-1; 7 nucleotides agree with TRBD1. Germline V lookup: CDR1 SGHRS, CDR2 YFSETQ. J gave up 4 bases and V 4 bases, and 4 bases lay outside the gene matches. The CDR3 totals 13 residues.

The chain couples TRBV4-2 to TRBJ2-6; tentatively, D is TRBD1 (5 bases). Trimming pared 0 bases from V and 0 bases from J, leaving 6 bases between. Germline CDR1 reads LGHNA; CDR2 reads YNFKEQ. This CDR3 spans 16 amino acids. This CDR3 reads CASSQETGSGANVLTF. The CDR3 nucleotides are TGTGCCAGCAGCCAAGAAACAGGCTCTGGGGCCAACGTCCTGACTTTC.

The V gene is TRBV23-1, the J gene TRBJ1-1, with D possibly matching TRBD1 (6 bases). TRBV23-1 is designated an ORF whose function remains uncertain. V was pared by 3 bases and J by 5 bases, with 13 bases between. CDR3 length equals 14 residues. The CDR3 loop is CASSHLQGGTEAFF. CDR3 DNA: TGCGCCAGCAGTCACTTACAGGGAGGGACTGAAGCTTTCTTT.

This chain connects TRBV28 to TRBJ1-4, with D tentatively TRBD1 (5 bases). Trimming pared 6 bases from V and 7 bases from J, leaving 15 bases between. Germline CDR1 MDHEN, CDR2 SYDVKM. CDR3 size: 14 residues. CDR3 residues: CASSPPGTGEKLFF. The CDR3 DNA is TGTGCCAGCAGCCCGCCGGGGACGGGTGAAAAACTGTTTTTT. Together with reference TRBV28 and TRBJ1-4, the CDR3 gives the full variable domain: DVKVTQSSRYLVKRTGEKVFLECVQDMDHENMFWYRQDPGLGLRLIYFSYDVKMKEKGDIPEGYSVSREKKERFSLILESASTNQTSMYLCASSPPGTGEKLFFGSGTQLSVL.

This clone was observed a single time. This rearrangement joins TRBV6-5 to TRBJ2-7, with D perhaps assigned TRBD1 or TRBD2 (6 bases each). V was shortened by 5 bases and J by 6 bases, with 17 bases between the two germline ends. The CDR3 has 14 residues. Germline V CDR1 and CDR2: MNHEY, SVGAGI. The CDR3 region has the DNA TGTGCCAGCAGTGAACGATCAAAGGGGGGCGAGCAGTACGTC. The encoded protein is CASSERSKGGEQYV.

V gene TRBV18 combines with J gene TRBJ1-1; D uncertain. Looked up from germline, CDR1 is KGHSH and CDR2 is LQKENI. The V gene lost 1 base and the J gene lost 6 bases, with 9 bases spanning the gap. The CDR3 runs 13 residues. The CDR3 DNA follows: TGTGCCAGCTCACCACAACGCACCGCTGAAGCTTTCTTT. Encoded protein: CASSPQRTAEAFF.

The gene calls are TRBV27 and TRBJ2-6; D gene ambiguous. The CDR3 has 16 residues. The ends were cut back, 3 bases at V and 0 bases at J, with 9 bases in the middle. Per germline, CDR1 MNHEY and CDR2 SMNVEV (reference sequence). Written as DNA, the CDR3 is TGTGCCAGCAGTTTCGAACAGATCTCTGGGGCCAACGTCCTGACTTTC. Amino acid sequence: CASSFEQISGANVLTF.

This clone was recorded many times. V gene TRBV9 combines with J gene TRBJ2-3; TRBD1 or TRBD2 may be the D gene (5 bases each). This CDR3 has 17 residues. V was pared by 3 bases and J by 2 bases, with 19 bases between. The germline gives CDR1 SGDLS, CDR2 YYNGEE. CDR3 in DNA: TGTGCCAGCAGCGGAGGGGACCCAACCCTCCCCACAGATACGCAGTATTTT. This codes for CASSGGDPTLPTDTQYF.

The chain has TRBV25-1 and TRBJ2-3; unclear D gene. The CDR3 sequence is 11 residues long. The germline V gene has CDR1 MGHDK and CDR2 SYGVNS. Trimming removed 6 bases from V and 3 bases from J, with 4 bases in between. CDR3 protein: CASRRTDTQYF. CDR3 nucleotide sequence: TGTGCCAGCAGGAGAACAGATACGCAGTATTTT.

J is TRBJ2-3 and V is TRBV2, with 11 bases lining up with TRBD2. The V gene's germline CDR1 is SNHLY and CDR2 FYNNEI. V dropped 5 bases and J dropped 0; count of bases not matched to a gene: 10. There are 18 residues in the CDR3. CDR3 bases: TGTGCCAGCAGTCCGGGGCTAGCGGGAGGTCGGAGCACAGATACGCAGTATTTT. Translating it yields CASSPGLAGGRSTDTQYF.